These 19 T cell receptor beta chains were sequenced from one sample in a study of shared clonotypes between healthy human individuals (TCRdb year 2020). Libraries were constructed by the immunoSEQ multiplex PCR assay. The clones in this table, taken by TCRdb from immuneACCESS, are in-frame only. Not every clone is retained; where verified, under half of the shortfall comes from an unresolved V gene, and the cause of the rest is unknown. This sample lists 2 million to 2.5 million clones; approximately 96% were detected once. The leading ten clones occupy less than 0.15% of the sample. Sequenced sample: naive CD4+ T cells sorted from blood. This sample's cell subset or site label indicates: CD45RA+ positively selected. The receptors here all came from a man younger than 30 in good health.

The rearrangement joins TRBV30 to TRBJ2-1, with D possibly matching TRBD2 (5 bases). The ends were cut back, 0 bases at V and 8 bases at J, with 17 bases in the middle. The germline V gene has CDR1 GTSNPN and CDR2 SVGIG (reference sequence). The CDR3 totals 15 residues. The CDR3 protein is CAWSVMGVGNDEQFF. Here the CDR3 DNA reads TGTGCCTGGAGTGTCATGGGAGTCGGAAACGATGAGCAGTTCTTC. Drawing the rest from reference TRBV30 and TRBJ2-1, the complete variable domain is SQTIHQWPATLVQPVGSPLSLECTVEGTSNPNLYWYRQAAGRGLQLLFYSVGIGQISSEVPQNLSASRPQDRQFILSSKKLLLSDSGFYLCAWSVMGVGNDEQFFGPGTRLTVL.

The chain couples TRBV11-3 to TRBJ2-1; TRBD2 matches at 7 bases. V was clipped by 6 bases and J by 10 bases; unmatched bases: 9. The CDR3 totals 13 residues. CDR1 is SGHNT, CDR2 YENEEA, per germline. The CDR3 loop is CASSFFPRGEQFF. Written as DNA, the CDR3 is TGTGCCAGCAGTTTTTTCCCGCGGGGGGAGCAGTTCTTC.

This CDR3 is CASTLAGDYEQYF. DNA of the CDR3: TGTGCCAGCACCCTAGCGGGCGACTACGAGCAGTACTTC. The V and J genes are TRBV2 and TRBJ2-7; 8 bases are a match to TRBD2. CDR3 size: 13 residues. Germline V gene lookup returns CDR1 SNHLY and CDR2 FYNNEI. The J segment lost 3 bases and the V segment lost 7 bases, leaving 5 bases of the junction unmatched.

This sequence joins TRBV6-5 and TRBJ2-7, with D possibly being TRBD2 (6 bases). The CDR3 is 15 residues long. Germline V gene sequence: CDR1 MNHEY, CDR2 SVGAGI. With 5 bases removed from V and 3 bases from J, the gap between germline ends came to 17 bases. CDR3 nucleotide sequence: TGTGCCAGCAGTCTGGATGGGACTTCACTCTACGAGCAGTACTTC. It encodes CASSLDGTSLYEQYF.

The rearrangement joins TRBV28 to TRBJ1-4; maybe TRBD1 (6 bases). The CDR3 loop spans 14 amino acids. With 4 bases removed from V and 6 bases from J, the gap between germline ends came to 12 bases. The V gene's germline CDR1 is MDHEN and CDR2 SYDVKM. CDR3: CASSSLQGDEKLFF. CDR3 coding DNA: TGTGCCAGCAGTTCTCTACAGGGCGATGAAAAACTGTTTTTT. Using reference TRBV28 and TRBJ1-4 for the parts outside the CDR3, the full variable domain is DVKVTQSSRYLVKRTGEKVFLECVQDMDHENMFWYRQDPGLGLRLIYFSYDVKMKEKGDIPEGYSVSREKKERFSLILESASTNQTSMYLCASSSLQGDEKLFFGSGTQLSVL.

The CDR3 region is CASSWGDRGQGQPQHF. In DNA, the CDR3 is TGTGCCAGCTCATGGGGAGACAGGGGGCAAGGTCAGCCCCAGCATTTT. This chain links TRBV18 with TRBJ1-5; 10 positions agree with TRBD1. CDR3 size: 16 residues. Germline V lookup: CDR1 KGHSH, CDR2 LQKENI. The V and J ends lost 5 bases and 6 bases, in that order; junction bases with no gene match: 10.

This clone is a singleton in its sample. The chain joins TRBV11-2 to TRBJ2-3; 9 nucleotides line up with TRBD2. Germline V lookup: CDR1 SGHAT, CDR2 FQNNGV. The CDR3 totals 18 residues. Trimming took 1 base from V and 0 from J; bases not matched to a gene: 8. CDR3 in amino acids: CASSLGKASGTSTDTQYF. The DNA of the CDR3 is TGTGCCAGCAGCTTAGGAAAGGCTAGCGGGACTAGCACAGATACGCAGTATTTT.

J is TRBJ2-4 and V is TRBV7-9; 12 bases align to TRBD1. The trim removed 4 bases at V and 0 bases at J, leaving 4 bases unmatched. Germline assignment: CDR1 SEHNR and CDR2 FQNEAQ (reference sequence). The CDR3 is 17 residues long. The CDR3 bases are TGTGCCAGCAGCTCCGGGGACAGGGGGCTAGCCAAAAACATTCAGTACTTC. Amino acid sequence: CASSSGDRGLAKNIQYF.

The rearrangement joins TRBV2 to TRBJ2-1; D gene uncertain. The CDR3 runs 12 residues. V was shortened by 1 base and J by 7 bases, with 5 bases between the two germline ends. The germline V gene has CDR1 SNHLY and CDR2 FYNNEI. CDR3 region: CASSEDPNEQFF. DNA of the CDR3: TGTGCCAGCAGTGAAGACCCGAATGAGCAGTTCTTC.

J is TRBJ2-7 and V is TRBV5-1; 11 bases fit TRBD2. Per germline, CDR1 SGHRS and CDR2 YFSETQ. The trim removed 0 bases at V and 5 bases at J, leaving 10 bases unmatched. The length of the CDR3 is 17 residues. The CDR3 region is CASSLAVSGRDFNEQYF. Written as DNA, the CDR3 is TGCGCCAGCAGCTTGGCAGTTAGCGGGAGGGATTTCAACGAGCAGTACTTC.

The gene calls are TRBV10-3 and TRBJ1-2, with a possible D match to TRBD1 (5 bases). V lost 8 bases and J 7 bases, leaving 14 bases between the germline ends. Germline V gene sequence: CDR1 ENHRY, CDR2 SYGVKD. This CDR3 is built from 12 residues. CDR3 nucleotide sequence: TGTGCCATCGAAGTTACCGGGGCTGGCTACACCTTC. This gives the protein CAIEVTGAGYTF.

V and J are TRBV7-9 and TRBJ2-7, with D possibly called TRBD1 or TRBD2 (6 bases each). Germline loops: CDR1 SEHNR, CDR2 FQNEAQ (reference sequence). The V end lost 1 base, the J end lost 3 bases, and 19 bases lay between the germline ends. This CDR3 spans 17 amino acids. In DNA, the CDR3 is TGTGCCAGCAGCTTAGTACAGGGCCCCGGGGGAGTCTACGAGCAGTACTTC. It encodes CASSLVQGPGGVYEQYF. The whole variable domain, remainder taken from reference TRBV7-9 and TRBJ2-7, is DTGVSQNPRHKITKRGQNVTFRCDPISEHNRLYWYRQTLGQGPEFLTYFQNEAQLEKSRLLSDRFSAERPKGSFSTLEIQRTEQGDSAMYLCASSLVQGPGGVYEQYFGPGTRLTVT.

This clone is a singleton in its sample. CDR3 DNA sequence: TGTGCCAGCGTGGGACAGGGGAACTCCTACGAGCAGTACTTC. It specifies CASVGQGNSYEQYF. This rearrangement joins TRBV6-1 to TRBJ2-7; the match to TRBD1 covers 10 bases. J lost 0 bases, V lost 8 bases, and 4 bases had no gene match. CDR1 and CDR2 (germline): MNHNS, SASEGT. The CDR3 extends over 14 amino acids.

This clone was seen a single time. The V and J genes are TRBV6-1 and TRBJ2-2, with unresolved D. The CDR3 extends over 14 amino acids. Trimming stripped 1 base from V and 4 bases from J, with 7 bases between. Germline V gives CDR1 MNHNS, CDR2 SASEGT. The DNA for the CDR3 is TGTGCCAGCAGTGAAGGGACCTTCACCGGGGAGCTGTTTTTT. Protein: CASSEGTFTGELFF.

The V gene is TRBV30, the J gene TRBJ1-1; the D gene is possibly TRBD1 (6 bases). The germline V gene has CDR1 GTSNPN and CDR2 SVGIG (reference sequence). The length of the CDR3 is 13 residues. V lost 3 bases to trimming and J lost 5 bases, with 13 bases between them. CDR3 in amino acids: CAWSLTGWTEAFF. The CDR3, as DNA: TGTGCCTGGAGCCTGACAGGTTGGACTGAAGCTTTCTTT.

This chain uses TRBV2 with TRBJ2-2, with D possibly TRBD2 on 5 matching bases. CDR3 length equals 14 residues. The germline gives CDR1 SNHLY, CDR2 FYNNEI. V was pared by 6 bases and J by 5 bases, with 13 bases between. CDR3 sequence: CASSPTRNTGELFF. The CDR3 DNA reads as TGTGCCAGCAGCCCAACTAGAAATACCGGGGAGCTGTTTTTT.

This chain uses TRBV2 with TRBJ1-2; no reliable D call. The germline CDR1 and CDR2 sequences are SNHLY and FYNNEI. V was trimmed by 5 bases and J by 3 bases, leaving 10 bases between them. The CDR3 extends over 13 amino acids. In DNA, the CDR3 is TGTGCCAGCAGTCGAGAATTGTACTATGGCTACACCTTC. Its protein is CASSRELYYGYTF.

This chain uses TRBV18 with TRBJ2-5; 8 bases map to TRBD2. Per the germline V gene, CDR1 is KGHSH and CDR2 is LQKENI. The CDR3 extends over 18 amino acids. J gave up 5 bases and V 3 bases, and 17 bases lay outside the gene matches. As DNA, the CDR3 is TGTGCCAGCTCACCTGGCCCCCCTCGACTAGCGAAGGAGGAGACCCAGTACTTC. Protein product: CASSPGPPRLAKEETQYF.

The chain joins TRBV10-3 to TRBJ1-1, with TRBD1 identical over 8 bases. The germline V gene encodes CDR1 ENHRY and CDR2 SYGVKD. This CDR3 is 16 amino acids long. V lost 3 bases to trimming and J lost 0 bases; unmatched junction nucleotides: 6. The CDR3 protein is CAISEVGTGLNTEAFF. CDR3 in DNA: TGTGCCATCAGTGAAGTCGGGACAGGTTTGAACACTGAAGCTTTCTTT.